This is a list of T cell receptor beta chains from one sample in a study of preoperative IRX-2 immunotherapy in early breast cancer. Repertoires were generated with immunoSEQ multiplex PCR, while TCRdb's copy carries only in-frame clones and drops some. The profile shows 35,000 to 55,000 clones, 85% to 95% of them singletons. The sample in question was tumor tissue, obtained after IRX-2 immunotherapy. These receptors were taken from a human donor with breast cancer. CDR3s leave out the opening cysteine and the closing phenylalanine or tryptophan.

j_call: TRBJ1-3
v_call: TRBV18
cdr3_aa: ASSHLGWEPGFGNTIY

j_call: TRBJ1-6
v_call: TRBV28
cdr3_aa: ASRTRRGSSSYNSPLH

j_call: TRBJ2-1
v_call: TRBV6-5
cdr3_aa: ASRPAGVFLDEQF

j_call: TRBJ2-1
v_call: TRBV4-3
cdr3_aa: ASSQDPAVYEQF

j_call: TRBJ2-1
v_call: TRBV4-3
cdr3_aa: ASSQERLSEQF

j_call: TRBJ2-1
v_call: TRBV28
cdr3_aa: ASSRRDGYNEQF

j_call: TRBJ1-1
v_call: TRBV27
cdr3_aa: ASSLYSSVTEAF

j_call: TRBJ1-2
v_call: TRBV9
cdr3_aa: ASSVGGGGEDYGYT

j_call: TRBJ1-2
v_call: TRBV28
cdr3_aa: ASSFIAGESFNYGYT

j_call: TRBJ2-1
v_call: TRBV4-2
cdr3_aa: ASRQREGRNEQF

j_call: TRBJ2-3
v_call: TRBV7-7
cdr3_aa: ASSLLGGTTTDTQY

j_call: TRBJ1-6
v_call: TRBV6-5
cdr3_aa: ATHAGRFTGSPLH

j_call: TRBJ2-1
v_call: TRBV18
cdr3_aa: ASSLPGTGRNEQF

j_call: TRBJ2-1
v_call: TRBV19
cdr3_aa: ASKPLAGYYNEQF

j_call: TRBJ2-7
v_call: TRBV7-2
cdr3_aa: ASSLAGLHEQY

j_call: TRBJ2-3
v_call: TRBV7-9
cdr3_aa: ASTADRFTDTQY

j_call: TRBJ1-1
v_call: TRBV28
cdr3_aa: ASSLTGFRRGTEAF

j_call: TRBJ2-7
v_call: TRBV28
cdr3_aa: ASSSGVAYEQY

j_call: TRBJ2-7
v_call: TRBV6-1
cdr3_aa: ASRKTADGGGKQY

j_call: TRBJ1-2
v_call: TRBV21-1
cdr3_aa: ASSPRGPLRHGYT

j_call: TRBJ1-5
v_call: TRBV19
cdr3_aa: ASSMDRGQNQPQH

j_call: TRBJ2-2
v_call: TRBV29-1
cdr3_aa: SVVRTGAGELF

j_call: TRBJ2-3
v_call: TRBV7-3
cdr3_aa: ASSLGQGGTDTQY

j_call: TRBJ1-1
v_call: TRBV27
cdr3_aa: ASSPYRAQNTEAF

j_call: TRBJ1-2
v_call: TRBV29-1
cdr3_aa: SVEASGGRGYT

j_call: TRBJ2-7
v_call: TRBV5-1
cdr3_aa: ASSWGGQDLYEQY

j_call: TRBJ2-7
v_call: TRBV7-2
cdr3_aa: ASSLVGDGEQY

j_call: TRBJ2-2
v_call: TRBV27
cdr3_aa: ASRTGWNTGELF

j_call: TRBJ1-3
v_call: TRBV19
cdr3_aa: ASTITGGAENTIY

j_call: TRBJ1-1
v_call: TRBV2
cdr3_aa: ASSTGTGASGAF

j_call: TRBJ2-5
v_call: TRBV7-2
cdr3_aa: ASRVVATQETQY

j_call: TRBJ1-2
v_call: TRBV7-2
cdr3_aa: ASSLGQGPRGYT

j_call: TRBJ2-1
v_call: TRBV7-2
cdr3_aa: ASSLGGTSHEQF

j_call: TRBJ2-7
v_call: TRBV5-6
cdr3_aa: ARTALAYEQY

j_call: TRBJ2-1
v_call: TRBV27
cdr3_aa: ASSLASEQF

j_call: TRBJ1-5
v_call: TRBV11-2
cdr3_aa: ANSPTTGGNQPQH

j_call: TRBJ2-7
v_call: TRBV4-1
cdr3_aa: ASSQGWDTRWEQY

j_call: TRBJ2-1
v_call: TRBV19
cdr3_aa: ASSPGQYNEQF

j_call: TRBJ1-2
v_call: TRBV28
cdr3_aa: ASSIKPGPNYGYT

j_call: TRBJ2-3
v_call: TRBV11-2
cdr3_aa: ASSQEVGVREERTQY

j_call: TRBJ1-5
v_call: TRBV18
cdr3_aa: ASPRLGGEDNQPQH

j_call: TRBJ2-3
v_call: TRBV4-3
cdr3_aa: ASSPKVEDTQY

j_call: TRBJ1-2
v_call: TRBV15
cdr3_aa: ATSGDRIYGYT

j_call: TRBJ1-2
v_call: TRBV25-1
cdr3_aa: ASSPQLGDGYT

j_call: TRBJ2-3
v_call: TRBV7-9
cdr3_aa: ASSFVQGAIDTQY

j_call: TRBJ1-1
v_call: TRBV19
cdr3_aa: ASSSFLNTEAF

j_call: TRBJ2-7
v_call: TRBV28
cdr3_aa: ASSWPSDRGYEQY

j_call: TRBJ2-2
v_call: TRBV7-7
cdr3_aa: ASRLAGGNTGELF

j_call: TRBJ1-4
v_call: TRBV28
cdr3_aa: ASSSATFEKLF

j_call: TRBJ1-5
v_call: TRBV7-6
cdr3_aa: ASSYSGEERFDQPQH

j_call: TRBJ2-5
v_call: TRBV29-1
cdr3_aa: SAVAGEDETQY

j_call: TRBJ1-2
v_call: TRBV7-2
cdr3_aa: ASSLSQANYGYT